The entry below gives a single T cell receptor (beta chain) sequence along with its context. Its antigen is still unknown. Excluded were patients with other autoimmune diseases, uncontrolled infections, pregnancy or lactation. The PBMCs used were ones drawn from less than 12 ml of fresh peripheral blood. The sample comes from a study of Graves' ophthalmopathy and Graves' hyperthyroidism. Study-level results: The model's ophthalmopathy progression predictions had roughly 69% sensitivity and 72% to 80% specificity. Most clonotypes expanded in thyroid above 0.001 frequency were present in blood too.

V lost 5 bases and J lost 5, with 18 bases in between. CDR3 length: 15 residues. CDR1 and CDR2 (germline): SEHNR, FQNEAQ (reference sequence). Scientists amplified the TCR beta CDR3 regions from RNA transcripts. HTBI primers served in a first-round RT-PCR, which a second-round multiplex PCR followed. TCRdb itself ran the multiplex PCR reads through MiXCR, one entry per CDR3 protein. The sample yields 200,000 to 250,000 distinct CDR3 sequences, around 42% seen once. This TCR was sampled from an adult man with Graves' ophthalmopathy. This chain joins TRBV7-9 and TRBJ2-5; possibly TRBD1 or TRBD2 for D (5 bases each). Sequencing was performed on peripheral blood. The CDR3: CASSLPRDLGETQYF. In DNA, the CDR3 is TGTGCCAGCAGCCTCCCCCGGGACCTGGGGGAGACCCAGTACTTC.